A single sample gave rise to the 14 T cell receptor beta chains below, sequenced in a study of control samples from healthy donors and cancer patients. Sequencing was performed with immunoSEQ multiplex PCR; in TCRdb, only in-frame clones are kept and a portion is missing. The table includes 100,000 to 150,000 clones, more than 90% detected once. Specimen: blood. Receptors were obtained from a man between 18 and 35 years old in good health.

The rearrangement uses TRBV19 and TRBJ2-1, with 9 bases that match TRBD1. The germline gives CDR1 LNHDA, CDR2 SQIVND (reference sequence). Trimming cost V 6 bases and J 9 bases; bases outside gene matches: 12. The CDR3 runs to 15 residues. CDR3 region: CASRRPGTGFGEQFF. The CDR3 DNA follows: TGTGCCAGTAGACGCCCCGGGACAGGGTTTGGTGAGCAGTTCTTC.

CDR3 region: CASSSGWAQPQHF. As DNA, the CDR3 is TGTGCCAGCAGCTCCGGCTGGGCTCAGCCCCAGCATTTT. The rearrangement links TRBV7-6 to TRBJ1-5; D gene uncertain. Trimming stripped 4 bases from V and 6 bases from J, with 10 bases between. CDR1 SGHVS and CDR2 FNYEAQ come from the germline V gene. CDR3 length: 13 amino acids. Complete variable domain (other parts from reference TRBV7-6 and TRBJ1-5): GAGVSQSPRYKVTKRGQDVALRCDPISGHVSLYWYRQALGQGPEFLTYFNYEAQQDKSGLPNDRFSAERPEGSISTLTIQRTEQRDSAMYRCASSSGWAQPQHFGDGTRLSIL.

The rearrangement links TRBV5-1 to TRBJ2-3, with D hard to call. This CDR3 comprises 14 residues. CDR1 is SGHRS and CDR2 is YFSETQ in the germline V gene. V lost 10 bases and J 3 bases, leaving 18 bases between the germline ends. CDR3 bases: TGCGCCTCCAGCCGGGCAGATCCTACAGATACGCAGTATTTT. Translation: CASSRADPTDTQYF.

The sample holds one count of this clone. The chain uses TRBV3-1 (or the pseudogene TRBV3-2) and TRBJ1-6; tentative D call: TRBD1 (5 bases). The CDR3 spans 15 residues. The germline V and J ends were trimmed by 1 base and 7 bases, with 11 bases remaining between them. Germline loops: CDR1 LGHDT, CDR2 YNNKEL (reference sequence). CDR3 bases: TGTGCCAGCAGCCAAGGACAGAATCTAAATTCACCCCTCCACTTT. Translated: CASSQGQNLNSPLHF.

This sequence joins TRBV5-1 and TRBJ2-2, with D possibly matching TRBD1 (6 bases). Germline V gives CDR1 SGHRS, CDR2 YFSETQ. V lost 6 bases, J lost 4 bases, and 7 bases lay in between. CDR3 length: 12 amino acids. In nucleotides, the CDR3 is TGCGCCAGCAAAGGGGGCACCGGGGAGCTGTTTTTT. It codes for CASKGGTGELFF.

J is TRBJ2-2 and V is TRBV2, with D possibly being TRBD1 or TRBD2 (5 bases each). The germline CDR1 and CDR2 sequences are SNHLY and FYNNEI. The V and J ends lost 2 bases and 7 bases respectively, with 8 bases between them. The CDR3 contains 13 residues. The CDR3 region is CASSEWGFGELFF. The CDR3 DNA follows: TGTGCCAGCAGTGAATGGGGGTTCGGGGAGCTGTTTTTT.

This chain links TRBV19 with TRBJ1-1; the D is unclear. Germline lookup yields CDR1 LNHDA and CDR2 SQIVND (reference sequence). The CDR3 has 12 residues. V lost 7 bases and J lost 1, with 7 bases in between. The CDR3 DNA sequence: TGTGCCAGTAATAGTGGGAACACTGAAGCTTTCTTT. It translates to CASNSGNTEAFF.

The chain carries TRBV20-1 and TRBJ2-5; D gene uncertain. V lost 6 bases and J lost 5, with 10 bases in between. Germline V CDR1 and CDR2: DFQATT, SNEGSKA (reference sequence). This CDR3 comprises 11 residues. The CDR3 DNA is TGCAGTGCAGCTTTAGAGGAGACCCAGTACTTC. This gives the protein CSAALEETQYF.

This rearrangement joins TRBV3-1 (or the pseudogene TRBV3-2) to TRBJ2-3, with a tentative D call TRBD2 (5 bases). V was pared by 1 base and J by 8 bases, with 16 bases between. The length of the CDR3 is 15 residues. Per the germline V gene, CDR1 is LGHDT and CDR2 is YNNKEL (reference sequence). The CDR3 sequence: CASSQGGSAYGTQYF. The CDR3 DNA sequence: TGTGCCAGCAGCCAAGGAGGGTCCGCCTATGGTACGCAGTATTTT.

CDR3 nucleotides: TGCGCCAGCAGCTTGGGACAGGGGGTGGATGAAAAACTGTTTTTT. This sequence encodes CASSLGQGVDEKLFF. The genes are TRBV5-1 and TRBJ1-4; 9 bases map to TRBD1. CDR1 and CDR2 from the germline V gene are SGHRS and YFSETQ. J lost 6 bases, V lost 0 bases, and 3 bases had no gene match. The CDR3 sequence is 15 residues long.

V gene TRBV2 combines with J gene TRBJ2-2; D remains unclear. CDR1 and CDR2 from the germline V gene are SNHLY and FYNNEI. The CDR3 runs to 16 residues. The ends were cut back, 2 bases at V and 5 bases at J, with 15 bases in the middle. CDR3 bases: TGTGCCAGCAGTGAATTGCCAGTGCGTGGAACCGGGGAGCTGTTTTTT. Its protein is CASSELPVRGTGELFF. Full variable domain (rest looked up from reference TRBV2 and TRBJ2-2): EPEVTQTPSHQVTQMGQEVILRCVPISNHLYFYWYRQILGQKVEFLVSFYNNEISEKSEIFDDQFSVERPDGSNFTLKIRSTKLEDSAMYFCASSELPVRGTGELFFGEGSRLTVL.

The chain is built from TRBV12-3 or TRBV12-4 and TRBJ2-3; maybe TRBD2 (5 bases). V shed 1 base and J shed 6 bases, with 8 bases lying between them. The CDR3 covers 13 residues. In DNA, the CDR3 is TGTGCCAGCAGTTTAGGCGGGCGGGATACGCAGTATTTT. It yields the protein CASSLGGRDTQYF.

V usage is TRBV9 and J usage is TRBJ1-6; 9 bases match TRBD1. The J segment lost 8 bases and the V segment lost 3 bases, leaving 6 bases of the junction unmatched. CDR3 length: 15 residues. Germline loops: CDR1 SGDLS, CDR2 YYNGEE. Here the CDR3 reads CASSAETGGYSPLHF. The DNA of the CDR3 is TGTGCCAGCAGCGCCGAGACAGGGGGTTATTCACCCCTCCACTTT.

With respect to this clone: Other DNA sequences from this sample encode an identical CDR3 as well. The V and J genes are TRBV6-5 and TRBJ1-5; D uncertain. The CDR3 length is 13 residues. Trimming left V 2 bases short and J 4 bases short, with 6 bases between. CDR1 and CDR2 from the germline V gene are MNHEY and SVGAGI. The CDR3 nucleotides read TGTGCCAGCAGTTACCGAGGGAATCAGCCCCAGCATTTT. Amino acids: CASSYRGNQPQHF.